This TCR beta chain was sequenced in a study of blood T cell repertoires in COVID-19. In the study overall: Samples representing acute and convalescent COVID-19 were sourced from the United States, Italy and Spain. T cells, B-cell-depleted T cells, or PBMCs supplied cDNA or gDNA.

Enrollment of patients from Seattle took place during active infection, with longitudinal follow-up. CDR3 size: 16 residues. The germline CDR1 and CDR2 sequences are MRHNA and SNTAGT. Trimming removed 5 bases from V and 10 bases from J; junction bases left unmatched: 11. Original processing notes: How many nucleated cells were present was estimated from reference gene primer amplification. Method: immunoSEQ multiplex PCR; TCRdb's copy keeps in-frame clones and lacks some. V and J calls and clone size are as listed in that table; D and trimming were resolved from the DNA. The repertoire holds roughly 200,000 clones, around four fifths seen once, with under 12% in the top ten.

The chain combines TRBV6-4 with TRBJ1-6; TRBD1 agrees at 10 bases. This sequence originates from a woman aged 80 or over with COVID-19, enrolled during active disease. Sequenced sample: peripheral blood. In DNA form, the CDR3 reads TGTGCCAGCAGTTGGATACCGGGACAGGGGTTATCACCCCTCCACTTT. Amino acid sequence: CASSWIPGQGLSPLHF.